The 27 T cell receptor beta chains listed next were all sequenced from one sample in a study of memory CD4+ T cells and cytomegalovirus serostatus. This table comes from immunoSEQ multiplex PCR, and its TCRdb copy is limited to in-frame clones, with some not included. The sample records about 54,000 clones, around three quarters being singletons. Single viable CD3+CD4+CD8-CD45RO+ cells were sorted as the memory CD4+ T cells. Sequenced input: memory CD4+ T cells from blood. The origin of the receptors is an adult in good health and CMV-seronegative.

This rearrangement joins TRBV6-6 to TRBJ2-2, with 7 bases identical to TRBD2. J was trimmed by 1 base and V by 8 bases; bases with no gene match: 7. The CDR3 consists of 15 residues. Germline V CDR1 and CDR2: MNHNY, SVGAGI (reference sequence). CDR3 sequence (DNA): TGTGCCAGCCGAACAATAGCGGGGAACACCGGGGAGCTGTTTTTT. This translates into CASRTIAGNTGELFF.

This chain uses TRBV28 with TRBJ1-2; tentatively, D is TRBD1 (6 bases). This CDR3 has 15 residues. The germline V gene has CDR1 MDHEN and CDR2 SYDVKM. V gave up 8 bases and J gave up 4 bases, with 20 bases separating them. The CDR3 nucleotides read TGTGCCAGCGGGGCGATCGGGGGGGGCCGCTATGGCTACACCTTC. Encoded protein: CASGAIGGGRYGYTF.

The V gene is TRBV7-2, the J gene TRBJ2-7, with a possible D match to TRBD2 (5 bases). Trimming stripped 1 base from V and 5 bases from J, with 12 bases between. The CDR3 has 14 amino acids. The germline V gene has CDR1 SGHTA and CDR2 FQGNSA. CDR3 region: CASSLDGRVDEQYF. The CDR3 DNA sequence: TGTGCCAGCAGCTTAGATGGGCGGGTGGACGAGCAGTACTTC.

The chain recombines TRBV30 with TRBJ1-5; D gene unclear. In germline, CDR1 is GTSNPN, CDR2 SVGIG (reference sequence). The CDR3 consists of 13 residues. Trimming shortened V by 1 base and J by 6 bases, and 10 bases separated the two germline ends. The CDR3 region has the DNA TGTGCCTGGAGTGAGTCAGCTCTTCAGCCCCAGCATTTT. This translates into CAWSESALQPQHF.

V gene TRBV4-2 combines with J gene TRBJ1-5; D unresolved. CDR3 length equals 16 residues. The V end lost 0 bases, the J end lost 4 bases, and 13 bases lay between the germline ends. Germline V gives CDR1 LGHNA, CDR2 YNFKEQ. The CDR3 bases are TGTGCCAGCAGCCAAGATTTCCGGAGTTTAAATCAGCCCCAGCATTTT. It codes for CASSQDFRSLNQPQHF.

The chain has TRBV2 and TRBJ2-3; D perhaps matches TRBD2 (5 bases). There are 18 residues in the CDR3. The ends were cut back, 2 bases at V and 5 bases at J, with 23 bases in the middle. The germline V gene has CDR1 SNHLY and CDR2 FYNNEI. The CDR3: CASSETPGIARSGDTQYF. CDR3 sequence (DNA): TGTGCCAGCAGTGAAACTCCTGGGATAGCGCGCTCCGGAGATACGCAGTATTTT.

V and J are TRBV29-1 and TRBJ2-1; tentatively, D is TRBD2 (5 bases). Trimming shortened V by 4 bases and J by 0 bases, and 10 bases separated the two germline ends. Germline loops: CDR1 SQVTM, CDR2 ANQGSEA. The length of the CDR3 is 14 residues. CDR3 in DNA: TGCAGCGTTGTGGTGGGGAGCTCCTACAATGAGCAGTTCTTC. Its protein product is CSVVVGSSYNEQFF.

In its sample, this clone was seen a few times. For the CDR3, the DNA is TGTGCCAGCAGTCATCCGGGGGGTGGCTACACCTTC. Its protein product is CASSHPGGGYTF. The chain has TRBV6-1 and TRBJ1-2; D possibly corresponds to TRBD1 (5 bases). The germline V gene has CDR1 MNHNS and CDR2 SASEGT. V lost 5 bases to trimming and J lost 7 bases, with 11 bases between them. The CDR3 has 12 residues.

Concerning this clone itself: The junction departs from germline at one end; a sequencing error may be responsible. The chain carries TRBV6-1 and TRBJ2-5, with a possible D match to TRBD1 (5 bases). Germline CDR1 and CDR2: MNHNS and SASEGT. CDR3 length equals 11 residues. The CDR3 DNA reads TGTGCCACCGTAGATTTAGGGGCTCCCAACTTC. Its translation is CATVDLGAPNF.

This chain connects TRBV7-3 to TRBJ2-3; either TRBD1 or TRBD2 may supply D (6 bases each). Deletions cut 5 bases from V and 7 bases from J, with 16 bases between. CDR3 size: 14 residues. Germline V gene sequence: CDR1 SGHTA, CDR2 FQGTGA. The CDR3 coding sequence is TGTGCCAGCAGCGACTTAGGGGGGCCTTATACGCAGTATTTT. Encoded protein: CASSDLGGPYTQYF.

V gene TRBV5-3 combines with J gene TRBJ2-1, with D possibly TRBD2 on 6 matching bases. TRBV5-3 counts as an open reading frame of uncertain function. This CDR3 contains 16 residues. V was clipped by 0 bases and J by 2 bases, with 12 bases between them. The CDR3 bases are TGTGCCAGAAGCTTGGGGCCGGGAGTCCCCTACAATGAGCAGTTCTTC. Translated, it gives CARSLGPGVPYNEQFF.

The J gene is TRBJ2-7, the V gene TRBV28; TRBD1 aligns across 8 bases. The CDR3 extends over 15 amino acids. The V gene's germline CDR1 is MDHEN and CDR2 SYDVKM. After removal of 6 bases from V and 5 bases from J, the junction contained 12 bases not matched to a gene. For the CDR3, the DNA is TGTGCCAGCAGCTATGCCAGGGGGCGCATCCACGAGCAGTACTTC. This gives the protein CASSYARGRIHEQYF.

J is TRBJ1-5 and V is TRBV28; D gene unclear. This CDR3 is 12 amino acids long. Trimming shortened V by 4 bases and J by 9 bases, and 10 bases separated the two germline ends. Per the germline V gene, CDR1 is MDHEN and CDR2 is SYDVKM. In DNA form, the CDR3 reads TGTGCCAGCAGTTCGCAATGGGGGCCCCAGCATTTT. Amino acid sequence: CASSSQWGPQHF.

J is TRBJ2-5 and V is TRBV5-1, with D possibly being TRBD2 (6 bases). The germline CDR1 and CDR2 sequences are SGHRS and YFSETQ. This CDR3 is 14 amino acids long. The ends were cut back, 1 base at V and 4 bases at J, with 11 bases in the middle. CDR3: CASSLSTSSETQYF. The CDR3 DNA sequence: TGCGCCAGCAGCTTGTCGACTAGTTCAGAGACCCAGTACTTC.

This clone was seen only a few times. The chain couples TRBV19 to TRBJ1-2; D unresolved. This CDR3 is 11 amino acids long. V lost 10 bases, J lost 6 bases, and 12 bases lay in between. The germline V gene has CDR1 LNHDA and CDR2 SQIVND (reference sequence). This CDR3 is CATEGVHGYTF. Here the CDR3 DNA reads TGTGCCACCGAAGGTGTCCATGGCTACACCTTC. The full variable domain, with the rest looked up from reference TRBV19 and TRBJ1-2, is DGGITQSPKYLFRKEGQNVTLSCEQNLNHDAMYWYRQDPGQGLRLIYYSQIVNDFQKGDIAEGYSVSREKKESFPLTVTSAQKNPTAFYLCATEGVHGYTFGSGTRLTVV.

The CDR3 region has the DNA TGTGCCAGCAGTCTGGGGGGCTACAATGAGCAGTTCTTC. Residues: CASSLGGYNEQFF. This chain joins TRBV28 and TRBJ2-1; D is perhaps TRBD2 (6 bases). This CDR3 comprises 13 residues. The V gene's germline CDR1 is MDHEN and CDR2 SYDVKM. V shed 5 bases and J shed 3 bases, with 8 bases lying between them.

The gene calls are TRBV6-5 and TRBJ1-1; weak D call: TRBD1 (5 bases). The CDR3 covers 13 residues. Trimming cost V 2 bases and J 11 bases, with 15 bases left between them. Per germline, CDR1 MNHEY and CDR2 SVGAGI. As DNA, the CDR3 is TGTGCCAGCAGTTACAGGCAGGGTGGGGGGGCTTTCTTT. Its protein is CASSYRQGGGAFF.

V is TRBV5-7 and J is TRBJ2-1, with D possibly matching TRBD1 (5 bases). TRBV5-7 has ORF status, its function being uncertain. V was trimmed by 5 bases and J by 3 bases, leaving 18 bases between them. The CDR3 is 16 residues long. CDR3 DNA: TGTGCCAGCAGGTCCCCGGGCCAGGGTCTCTACAATGAGCAGTTCTTC. Encoded protein: CASRSPGQGLYNEQFF.

This clone showed up just a few times. This chain joins TRBV27 and TRBJ2-3; 9 nucleotides agree with TRBD1. The J segment lost 5 bases and the V segment lost 4 bases, leaving 7 bases of the junction unmatched. This CDR3 region has 15 residues. Germline V lookup: CDR1 MNHEY, CDR2 SMNVEV (reference sequence). The CDR3 sequence: CASSSTGTGRDTQYF. For the CDR3, the DNA is TGTGCCAGCAGTTCCACCGGGACAGGGAGAGATACGCAGTATTTT.

This chain joins TRBV7-2 and TRBJ1-2, with unresolved D. The germline V gene encodes CDR1 SGHTA and CDR2 FQGNSA. This CDR3 is 11 amino acids long. V was clipped by 7 bases and J by 4 bases, with 7 bases between them. The CDR3 region has the DNA TGTGCCAGCACGGAGGGCTATGGCTACACCTTC. It codes for CASTEGYGYTF. Complete variable domain (other parts from reference TRBV7-2 and TRBJ1-2): GAGVSQSPSNKVTEKGKDVELRCDPISGHTALYWYRQSLGQGLEFLIYFQGNSAPDKSGLPSDRFSAERTGGSVSTLTIQRTQQEDSAVYLCASTEGYGYTFGSGTRLTVV.

The J gene is TRBJ2-3, the V gene TRBV28; D unclear. Trimming removed 4 bases from V and 8 bases from J, with 7 bases in between. Germline V gives CDR1 MDHEN, CDR2 SYDVKM. The CDR3 runs to 11 residues. CDR3 amino acids: CASSYRGTQYF. For the CDR3, the DNA is TGTGCCAGCAGTTACAGAGGTACGCAGTATTTT.

This chain links TRBV29-1 with TRBJ2-2; 8 positions agree with TRBD1. The germline gives CDR1 SQVTM, CDR2 ANQGSEA. J lost 6 bases, V lost 7 bases, and 4 bases had no gene match. The CDR3 is 12 residues long. CDR3 protein: CSAGQGSGELFF. CDR3 DNA sequence: TGCAGCGCCGGACAGGGTTCCGGGGAGCTGTTTTTT.

This clone has just a few counts. The gene calls are TRBV11-2 and TRBJ1-1, with TRBD1 identical over 9 bases. The germline CDR1 and CDR2 sequences are SGHAT and FQNNGV. CDR3 length: 15 residues. The V gene end was trimmed by 3 bases and the J gene end by 0 bases; junction bases not matched to a gene: 2. CDR3 residues: CASSFGQGLNTEAFF. The CDR3 nucleotides are TGTGCCAGCAGCTTCGGACAGGGGTTGAACACTGAAGCTTTCTTT.

The chain is built from TRBV28 and TRBJ1-2; the D gene is possibly TRBD1 (6 bases). This CDR3 region has 14 residues. Trimming took 1 base from V and 5 from J, leaving 11 bases between them. In germline, CDR1 is MDHEN, CDR2 SYDVKM. The DNA for the CDR3 is TGTGCCAGCAGTTTATCGGCCCAGGGGTATGGCTACACCTTC. Its translation is CASSLSAQGYGYTF.

The chain combines TRBV21-1 with TRBJ2-2; the listed D gene, TRBD2, was not tested against the DNA. TRBV21-1 is deemed a pseudogene. This CDR3 comprises 16 residues. The CDR3 here is CASSSTNGANTGELFF. The CDR3 DNA sequence: TGTGCCAGCAGCAGTACTAACGGAGCGAACACCGGGGAGCTGTTTTTT.

In its sample, this clone is medium-sized. The chain joins TRBV6-1 to TRBJ1-2, with D hard to call. CDR3 size: 11 residues. V was clipped by 6 bases and J by 2 bases, with 4 bases between them. The V gene's germline CDR1 is MNHNS and CDR2 SASEGT. The CDR3 nucleotides are TGTGCCAGCAGCACGAACTATGGCTACACCTTC. Its translation is CASSTNYGYTF.

The V call is TRBV11-2, the J call TRBJ1-1; no reliable D call. The V and J ends lost 1 base and 8 bases respectively, with 11 bases between them. The CDR3 has 13 amino acids. CDR1 and CDR2 from the germline V gene are SGHAT and FQNNGV. The CDR3 nucleotides are TGTGCCAGCAGCTTAGCCGGGCAGACCGAAGCTTTCTTT. As protein: CASSLAGQTEAFF.